The 29 T cell receptor beta chains given below trace back to one sample, sequenced in a study of T cell responses to AZD1222 COVID-19 vaccine. The method was immunoSEQ multiplex PCR; TCRdb's version includes in-frame clones alone and lacks a portion of them. The repertoire holds 95,000 to 150,000 clones, with roughly 84% as singletons. Source: peripheral blood, taken on day 0 of AZD1222 vaccination. Receptor source: an adult in good health.

Only a few counts were recorded for this clone. The chain has TRBV6-5 and TRBJ1-2, with 12 bases matching TRBD1. This CDR3 has 14 residues. After removal of 6 bases from V and 5 bases from J, the junction contained 4 bases not matched to a gene. CDR1 is MNHEY, CDR2 SVGAGI, per germline. This CDR3 reads CASSRDRGPYGYTF. The CDR3 DNA reads TGTGCCAGCAGCAGGGACAGGGGGCCTTATGGCTACACCTTC.

This chain joins TRBV7-9 and TRBJ2-1, with D perhaps matching TRBD1 (5 bases). V shed 7 bases and J shed 10 bases, with 11 bases lying between them. The CDR3 runs 11 residues. In germline, CDR1 is SEHNR, CDR2 FQNEAQ (reference sequence). CDR3 sequence reads: CASTSDSEQFF. CDR3 nucleotides: TGTGCCAGCACCTCAGACAGCGAGCAGTTCTTC.

The chain links TRBV11-2 to TRBJ2-5; D may correspond to TRBD1 or TRBD2 (6 bases each). Per germline, CDR1 SGHAT and CDR2 FQNNGV. This CDR3 has 16 residues. V was pared by 3 bases and J by 5 bases, with 19 bases between. The chain's CDR3 is CASSFSGAPRRETQYF. Here the CDR3 DNA reads TGTGCCAGCAGCTTCTCGGGGGCCCCGAGGAGGGAGACCCAGTACTTC.

This chain joins TRBV12-3 or TRBV12-4 and TRBJ1-6; D is ambiguous. CDR3 length: 11 amino acids. V was pared by 6 bases and J by 6 bases, with 3 bases between. The CDR3 DNA reads as TGTGCCAGCAGCCGTAATTCACCCCTCCACTTT. It encodes CASSRNSPLHF.

This clone was detected once. This chain connects TRBV9 to TRBJ1-3; tentative D call: TRBD1 (6 bases). The germline V and J ends were trimmed by 0 bases and 1 base, with 20 bases remaining between them. CDR3 length: 19 amino acids. Germline V gene data show CDR1 as SGDLS and CDR2 as YYNGEE. The CDR3 reads CASSVGPGGRAVSGNTIYF. The CDR3 DNA sequence: TGTGCCAGCAGCGTAGGGCCTGGGGGCAGGGCTGTTTCTGGAAACACCATATATTTT.

The chain joins TRBV6-2 or TRBV6-3 to TRBJ1-2; D gene unclear. Trimming removed 4 bases from V and 7 bases from J, with 4 bases in between. The CDR3 runs 10 residues. CDR1 MNHEY and CDR2 SVGEGT come from the germline V gene. This CDR3 is CASSLTGYTF. In DNA form, the CDR3 reads TGTGCCAGCAGTTTAACTGGCTACACCTTC.

The genes are TRBV15 and TRBJ2-7, with 9 bases lining up with TRBD1. The CDR3 has 16 amino acids. CDR1 is LNHNV, CDR2 YYDKDF, per germline (reference sequence). V trimming: 1 base; J trimming: 5 bases; junction bases outside the gene matches: 9. CDR3 nucleotides: TGTGCCACCAGCAGAGTTGCTGGACAGGGGCGGGACGAGCAGTACTTC. This translates into CATSRVAGQGRDEQYF.

This rearrangement joins TRBV12-3 or TRBV12-4 to TRBJ2-5, with D perhaps matching TRBD2 (5 bases). V shed 5 bases and J shed 4 bases, with 11 bases lying between them. This CDR3 has 13 amino acids. The CDR3 sequence: CASSHGVPETQYF. As DNA, the CDR3 is TGTGCCAGCAGTCACGGGGTTCCAGAGACCCAGTACTTC.

CDR3 DNA sequence: TGCGCCAGCAGCCCGGGGGACAGGCAGGCCGGGGAGCTGTTTTTT. Translating it yields CASSPGDRQAGELFF. The rearrangement joins TRBV5-1 to TRBJ2-2; 8 positions match TRBD1. Per germline, CDR1 SGHRS and CDR2 YFSETQ. V lost 4 bases and J lost 6; bases outside the gene matches: 8. The CDR3 sequence is 15 residues long.

The chain has TRBV2 and TRBJ2-1, with D possibly being TRBD1 (5 bases). Trimming stripped 6 bases from V and 0 bases from J, with 12 bases between. Germline lookup yields CDR1 SNHLY and CDR2 FYNNEI. The CDR3 is 15 amino acids. For the CDR3, the DNA is TGTGCCAGCAGGAGTCCAGGGAACTCCTACAATGAGCAGTTCTTC. Translated, it gives CASRSPGNSYNEQFF.

V and J are TRBV3-1 (or the pseudogene TRBV3-2) and TRBJ1-1; a weak D match, TRBD1 (6 bases). This CDR3 comprises 14 residues. V was clipped by 1 base and J by 4 bases, with 10 bases between them. CDR1 and CDR2 (germline): LGHDT, YNNKEL (reference sequence). The CDR3 nucleotides are TGTGCCAGCAGCCAAGCAGGGGCTGGCACTGAAGCTTTCTTT. It specifies CASSQAGAGTEAFF.

Written as DNA, the CDR3 is TGTGCCAGCAGTTCCCGGACCCGACCCCAGCATTTT. Protein product: CASSSRTRPQHF. J is TRBJ1-5 and V is TRBV12-3 or TRBV12-4; D unclear. V was cut by 4 bases and J by 10 bases, with 11 bases left in between. The CDR3 loop spans 12 amino acids.

The chain uses TRBV14 and TRBJ2-4; D might be TRBD1 (6 bases). Trimming removed 4 bases from V and 6 bases from J, with 16 bases in between. Germline V CDR1 and CDR2: SGHDN, FVKESK. The CDR3 runs to 15 residues. Here the CDR3 DNA reads TGTGCCAGCAGCCGAGGGGGTTCGTGGGGAAACATTCAGTACTTC. Translating it yields CASSRGGSWGNIQYF.

The rearrangement joins TRBV6-5 to TRBJ1-2; TRBD1 matches at 11 bases. The V gene's germline CDR1 is MNHEY and CDR2 SVGAGI. The CDR3 has 12 residues. V was clipped by 6 bases and J by 8 bases; unmatched bases: 2. The CDR3 DNA reads TGTGCCAGCAGGAGGACAGGGGGCGGCTACACCTTC. Residues: CASRRTGGGYTF.

A single count supports this clone. The chain has TRBV6-6 and TRBJ1-5; no reliable D call. The CDR3 runs to 13 residues. The V gene lost 0 bases and the J gene lost 4 bases, with 4 bases spanning the gap. Per the germline V gene, CDR1 is MNHNY and CDR2 is SVGAGI (reference sequence). CDR3 sequence (DNA): TGTGCCAGCAGTTACTCTTCAAATCAGCCCCAGCATTTT. Translated, it gives CASSYSSNQPQHF.

The chain couples TRBV7-9 to TRBJ1-2; D uncertain. Looked up from germline, CDR1 is SEHNR and CDR2 is FQNEAQ (reference sequence). Trimming cost V 6 bases and J 6 bases, with 17 bases left between them. This CDR3 region has 14 residues. CDR3 amino acids: CASSYGPSSDGYTF. CDR3 sequence (DNA): TGTGCCAGCAGTTACGGGCCGTCGAGTGATGGCTACACCTTC.

The gene calls are TRBV27 and TRBJ2-7; the D gene is possibly TRBD2 (5 bases). CDR1 and CDR2 (germline): MNHEY, SMNVEV (reference sequence). V lost 5 bases and J 4 bases, leaving 24 bases between the germline ends. The CDR3 consists of 17 residues. The CDR3 bases are TGTGCCAGCAGTCCACCCCAGGTGACCCGAGGGATATACGAGCAGTACTTC. Protein product: CASSPPQVTRGIYEQYF.

V usage is TRBV3-1 (or the pseudogene TRBV3-2) and J usage is TRBJ1-2, with D uncertain. This CDR3 comprises 14 residues. Germline-derived CDR1 and CDR2 are LGHDT and YNNKEL (reference sequence). V was cut by 0 bases and J by 3 bases, with 8 bases left in between. CDR3: CASSQDPGYYGYTF. CDR3 DNA sequence: TGTGCCAGCAGCCAAGATCCGGGCTACTATGGCTACACCTTC.

This rearrangement joins TRBV19 to TRBJ2-2; D is undetermined. The CDR3 is 12 residues long. V was pared by 3 bases and J by 5 bases, with 4 bases between. The germline CDR1 and CDR2 sequences are LNHDA and SQIVND (reference sequence). The CDR3, as DNA: TGTGCCAGTAGTATTCAAACCGGGGAGCTGTTTTTT. Translated, it gives CASSIQTGELFF.

The chain combines TRBV3-1 (or the pseudogene TRBV3-2) with TRBJ1-2; D is perhaps TRBD1 (6 bases). Trimming removed 1 base from V and 5 bases from J, with 14 bases in between. Per germline, CDR1 LGHDT and CDR2 YNNKEL (reference sequence). This CDR3 contains 15 residues. The CDR3, as DNA: TGTGCCAGCAGCCAAGGCGGGGGGCAAGGATATGGCTACACCTTC. This gives the protein CASSQGGGQGYGYTF.

This clone showed up just a few times. V and J are TRBV6-5 and TRBJ1-2; 8 bases map to TRBD1. The CDR3 sequence is 14 residues long. Looked up from germline, CDR1 is MNHEY and CDR2 is SVGAGI. J lost 4 bases, V lost 5 bases, and 6 bases had no gene match. The CDR3 sequence is CASSQDRVSYGYTF. The CDR3 DNA sequence: TGTGCCAGCAGTCAGGACAGGGTTAGCTATGGCTACACCTTC.

The CDR3 DNA is TGTGCCAGCAGCTTCCTCTCCTACGAGCAGTACTTC. It translates to CASSFLSYEQYF. The chain joins TRBV7-2 to TRBJ2-7; D gene ambiguous. Deletions cut 3 bases from V and 0 bases from J, with 3 bases between. Germline V gives CDR1 SGHTA, CDR2 FQGNSA. This CDR3 region has 12 residues.

The chain joins TRBV10-2 to TRBJ2-7; D remains unclear. CDR1 is WSHSY, CDR2 SAAADI, per germline. CDR3 length equals 15 residues. Trimming pared 6 bases from V and 7 bases from J, leaving 22 bases between. The DNA for the CDR3 is TGCGCCAGCAGCGAAAGCCACCTCCGCCTTGCAGAGCAGTACTTC. This codes for CASSESHLRLAEQYF.

V is TRBV20-1 and J is TRBJ2-7; D call uncertain. Germline loops: CDR1 DFQATT, CDR2 SNEGSKA (reference sequence). The V gene lost 5 bases and the J gene lost 2 bases, with 7 bases spanning the gap. The CDR3 contains 11 residues. This chain's CDR3 is CSADDTYEQYF. CDR3 nucleotides: TGCAGTGCTGACGATACCTACGAGCAGTACTTC.

V is TRBV5-5 and J is TRBJ1-1; a weak D match, TRBD1 (5 bases). The CDR3 spans 14 residues. Looked up from germline, CDR1 is SGHKS and CDR2 is YYEKEE (reference sequence). Trimming stripped 4 bases from V and 8 bases from J, with 18 bases between. CDR3 residues: CASSALQDELEAFF. In DNA form, the CDR3 reads TGTGCCAGCAGCGCACTACAGGACGAGCTGGAAGCTTTCTTT.

J is TRBJ1-1 and V is TRBV7-6; the match to TRBD1 covers 11 bases. The CDR3 totals 16 residues. The germline V gene encodes CDR1 SGHVS and CDR2 FNYEAQ. The trim removed 5 bases at V and 7 bases at J, leaving 12 bases unmatched. The CDR3 loop is CASSGGTGGSGSEAFF. The CDR3 DNA reads as TGTGCCAGCAGCGGGGGGACAGGGGGGTCGGGTAGTGAAGCTTTCTTT.

The gene calls are TRBV9 and TRBJ1-1; D perhaps matches TRBD1 (6 bases). V was shortened by 2 bases and J by 7 bases, with 21 bases between the two germline ends. The V gene's germline CDR1 is SGDLS and CDR2 YYNGEE. This CDR3 comprises 16 residues. CDR3 loop: CASSVEGDIVGNEAFF. DNA of the CDR3: TGTGCCAGCAGCGTTGAGGGGGACATCGTGGGTAATGAAGCTTTCTTT.

The chain joins TRBV25-1 to TRBJ2-1; D uncertain. CDR3 length: 14 amino acids. Germline CDR1 MGHDK, CDR2 SYGVNS. Trimming stripped 0 bases from V and 6 bases from J, with 9 bases between. CDR3 in DNA: TGTGCCAGCAGTGAATACAGGACGGTCAATGAGCAGTTCTTC. Residues: CASSEYRTVNEQFF.

The chain recombines TRBV3-1 (or the pseudogene TRBV3-2) with TRBJ2-5; D not resolved. This CDR3 is 12 amino acids long. In germline, CDR1 is LGHDT, CDR2 YNNKEL (reference sequence). Trimming left V 4 bases short and J 3 bases short, with 6 bases between. DNA of the CDR3: TGTGCCAGCAGCCTAGTTGAAGAGACCCAGTACTTC. This sequence encodes CASSLVEETQYF.